This T cell receptor beta chain is drawn from a study of early T cells in non-severe SARS-CoV-2 infection (dated by TCRdb to about 2021). About the full investigation: Because TCR sequencing was done on bulk RNA from unsorted whole blood, the alpha and beta chains could not be paired. Points the paper makes about the study in general: VDJdb matching was skewed toward anti-spike CD8 responses and likely underestimated virus-specific expansions, missing private and CD4 specificities.

Libraries were constructed by 5' RACE. Sequencing took place on a NextSeq 500. In the TCR library protocol, unique molecular identifiers were attached to individual cDNA molecules to correct for PCR bias and sequencing error. Both TCR alpha and beta chains were sequenced, and tight co-correlation was observed between alpha and beta sequence abundances in each sample. The published analysis was carried out like this. V gene, J gene and CDR3 annotation of TCR sequences was performed with Decombinator V4. TCRs were defined as expanded if a significant change between any two time points was detected under a Poisson model with p below 0.0001. TCR abundances were normalised to the total number of TCRs sequenced per sample and expressed as counts per million. TRAV1-2 paired with TRAJ12, TRAJ20 or TRAJ33 defined MAIT TCRs, while TRAV10 paired with TRAJ18 defined iNKT TCRs. VDJdb, accessed 1 November 2021, was searched for CMV, EBV and SARS-CoV-2 annotated TCRs, with TCRs annotated for multiple antigens excluded. TCRdb reanalyzed the raw reads on its own, using fastp at Q25 for trimming and MiXCR for clone calling, and kept in-frame beta chains. All rows with the same CDR3 protein become a single entry with the most common DNA and genes. Here the V and J calls rest on TCRdb's processing, not on the authors' analysis. The sample table shows 86,000 or so distinct CDR3 sequences, and 5% to 6.5% are seen once. The ten most abundant clones make up just under 8% of the sample.

A case-control design nested within a healthcare worker cohort in London, UK, was used, with weekly nasopharyngeal swab PCR tests and blood sampling performed. Healthcare workers were recruited between 23 and 31 March 2020, during the week of the UK lockdown, and were followed weekly for up to about 15 weeks. For this clonotype: It has no known antigen specificity. The input lacks base qualities; no much larger clone sits a single base away.

Via the germline V gene (reference sequence), CDR1 is SGHKS and CDR2 YYEKEE. V is trimmed back by 3 bases and J by 7 bases, and the junction contains 6 bases that no gene match accounts for. The CDR3, from cysteine to phenylalanine, totals 16 residues. Kept here is only the CDR3 DNA, which spans 48 bases and is read in frame from base 1. Sequenced sample: whole blood. This TCR was recovered from an adult who was a healthcare worker with PCR-confirmed SARS-CoV-2 infection or an uninfected control (not recorded which). The rearrangement combines TRBV5-5 with TRBJ2-2; 13 central nucleotides agree with TRBD2. CDR3 protein: CASSSGLAGEVGELFF. The DNA is TGTGCCAGCAGCTCTGGACTAGCGGGAGAGGTCGGGGAGCTGTTTTTT.